Listed below are T cell receptor beta chains from one sample, sequenced in a study of OX40 agonist ivuxolimab in advanced cancers. Repertoires were generated with immunoSEQ multiplex PCR, while TCRdb's copy carries only in-frame clones and drops some. The repertoire has roughly 100,000 clones, about 90% of them found once; the top ten carry 0.79%. The material was CD4+ or CD8+ T cells sorted from blood, obtained in a trial of the OX40 agonist ivuxolimab. These receptors were collected from an adult with an advanced solid tumor such as melanoma, head and neck, liver or kidney cancer. CDR3s include the opening cysteine and the closing phenylalanine or tryptophan. D genes are given only for firm matches. Clone size, where shown, is once, few, many, or a class for clones that have expanded.

TRBJ2-7 TRBD1 NA TRBV19 TGTGCCAGTAGTCCCACCGACAGGGCTTCCTACGAGCAGTACTTC CASSPTDRASYEQYF
TRBJ2-5 NA once TRBV18 TGTGCCAGCTCACCCTTTGAGTCAGAGACCCAGTACTTC CASSPFESETQYF
TRBJ1-4 NA NA TRBV2 TGTGCCAGCAGTGACGGGAACAGCCTTGAAAAACTGTTTTTT CASSDGNSLEKLFF
TRBJ1-4 NA NA TRBV4-3 TGCGCCAGCAGCCAAGTTGTCCCCGGCGGGACTGGGGAAAAACTGTTTTTT CASSQVVPGGTGEKLFF
TRBJ1-6 NA NA TRBV30 TGTGCCTGGAGTGGATCGAGGACAGCCATCGCTTCACCCCTCCACTTT CAWSGSRTAIASPLHF
TRBJ1-2 TRBD1 NA TRBV4-1 TGCGCCAGCAGCCTAACCGGGACAGGGACCTATGGCTACACCTTC CASSLTGTGTYGYTF
TRBJ2-7 NA few TRBV4-1 TGCGCCAGCAGCCAAATAACAGGCGACTCCTACGAGCAGTACTTC CASSQITGDSYEQYF
TRBJ2-7 NA NA TRBV10-1 TGCGCCAGCAGTGAGTCGGTCTCCGGACCCTACGAGCAGTACTTC CASSESVSGPYEQYF
TRBJ2-7 NA once TRBV7-3 TGTGCCAGCAGCTCAAGGATGGGCTACGAGCAGTACTTC CASSSRMGYEQYF
TRBJ1-1 TRBD1 NA TRBV2 TGTGCCAGCAGTCCTCAGGGGGGGACGGGCGCTTTCTTT CASSPQGGTGAFF
TRBJ2-3 NA NA TRBV2 TGTGCCAGCAGCCTGGGCGGAGGAAGCACAGATACGCAGTATTTT CASSLGGGSTDTQYF
TRBJ2-7 NA NA TRBV6-5 TGTGCCAGCACTTCAGGGGATAGACCCGAGCAGTACTTC CASTSGDRPEQYF
TRBJ1-2 NA NA TRBV6-6 TGTGCCAGCAGTTACTCACGGGGGGCGGAAGGCTACACCTTC CASSYSRGAEGYTF
TRBJ1-1 NA NA TRBV10-3 TGTGCCATCAGTGAAGAAGGAGGACGGCTGAACACTGAAGCTTTCTTT CAISEEGGRLNTEAFF
TRBJ2-7 NA NA TRBV28 TGTGCCAGCAGTCAGGGTGTCTACGAGCAGTACTTC CASSQGVYEQYF
TRBJ2-7 TRBD2 NA TRBV9 TGTGCCAGCAGCGTAGACGTCAGCGGGACTCTCTACGAGCAGTACTTC CASSVDVSGTLYEQYF
TRBJ2-7 NA NA TRBV9 TGTGCCAGCAGCGGACCGCAAGGTGGAGGCTACGAGCAGTACTTC CASSGPQGGGYEQYF
TRBJ2-1 TRBD2 NA TRBV7-9 TGTGCCAGCAGCACGAGGACTAGCCTATTAAATGAGCAGTTCTTC CASSTRTSLLNEQFF
TRBJ2-5 NA NA TRBV6-1 TGTGCCAGCAGTGAAGTCGGGGGGCCGAGGAAGACCCAGTACTTC CASSEVGGPRKTQYF
TRBJ1-6 NA NA TRBV9 TGTGCCAGCAGCCCCTGGGGTCAGACCATTAATTCACCCCTCCACTTT CASSPWGQTINSPLHF
TRBJ1-1 NA once TRBV5-8 TGTGCCAGCAGCCCGGGATCGAACACTGAAGCTTTCTTT CASSPGSNTEAFF
TRBJ1-6 TRBD1 NA TRBV18 TGTGCCAGCTCACCCGACAGGGCCGGCAACTCACCCCTCCACTTT CASSPDRAGNSPLHF
TRBJ2-5 TRBD2 NA TRBV4-1 TGCGCCAGCAGCCAAGATGGCAGTAGCGGGGTATCGGAGACCCAGTACTTC CASSQDGSSGVSETQYF
TRBJ1-4 NA NA TRBV10-3 TGTGCTACCATCATTGGTACGTGCTGGGGGGGTGAAAAACTGTTTTTT CATIIGTCWGGEKLFF
TRBJ1-6 NA NA TRBV7-2 TGTGCCAGCAGCTTAGTGGCAGGGGCAAATTCACCCCTCCACTTT CASSLVAGANSPLHF
TRBJ1-3 NA NA TRBV7-9 TGTGCCAGCAGCTTCGGACGGAAGAGCTCTGGAAACACCATATATTTT CASSFGRKSSGNTIYF
TRBJ1-2 NA NA TRBV19 TGTGCCAGTAGGCCCGGGGGGAGGATCGGAGACTATGGCTACACCTTC CASRPGGRIGDYGYTF
TRBJ2-1 TRBD1 once TRBV28 TGTGCCAGCAGCCTAGGGGGCCCCGGCTACAATGAGCAGTTCTTC CASSLGGPGYNEQFF
TRBJ2-5 TRBD2 NA TRBV6-5 TGTGCCAGCAAACATCGGGGGGGCCACGAGACCCAGTACTTC CASKHRGGHETQYF
TRBJ1-5 TRBD1 few TRBV19 TGTGCCAGTAGTATACCCCAGGGGGCCCGAGGGCAGCCCCAGCATTTT CASSIPQGARGQPQHF
TRBJ1-1 NA NA TRBV7-9 TGTGCCAGCAGCTTATCGAAAGAGAACACTGAAGCTTTCTTT CASSLSKENTEAFF